This record concerns one T cell receptor beta chain sequence. Its target is not known. Treatment noted: oral pan-JAK inhibitor, 5-10 mg twice daily. Extraction and reverse transcription of RNA yielded cDNA as the sequencing template. Method: immunoSEQ multiplex PCR; TCRdb's copy keeps in-frame clones and lacks some. The table lists about 180,000 clones, about 48% of them singletons. The germline V gene encodes CDR1 SNHLY and CDR2 FYNNEI. Between the trimmed V and J ends, which lost 6 bases and 6 bases, there was a span of 13 bases. CDR3 size: 13 residues. The source of the sample is a study of CD8+ T cells in alopecia areata. Study-level results: Lesional scalp, especially alopecia totalis/universalis, showed higher clonality than normal scalp. Mice showed clearer TCR sharing than patients did, a gap that was possibly HLA-related.

The rearrangement links TRBV2 to TRBJ2-3; tentative D call: TRBD2 (6 bases). This clonotype was obtained from a human donor with alopecia areata. The material sequenced was CD8+ T cells sorted from blood, taken at week 24, from a patient treated with tofacitinib. The CDR3, as DNA: TGTGCCAGCAGGGGGGACTCTGGGGATACGCAGTATTTT. Its translation is CASRGDSGDTQYF.